This record covers a single T cell receptor (beta chain). Its antigen is still unknown. The record originates from a study of vaccination and CD4 T cells after COVID-19. Background on the study: The stimulus for the cells was overlapping spike peptides derived from SARS-CoV-2, HCoV-NL63, HCoV-OC43 and HCoV-229E. Treatment of control cultures consisted of a CEFX pool, an HIV-1 Nef pool, or no peptide.

As for treatment: approximately 10-day PBMC culture with coronavirus spike peptide pools or control peptides (ViraFEST assay). ViraFEST used peptide pools to expand antigen-specific T cells and subsequently sequenced their TCRs. The Oncomine TCR Beta short-read assay was applied to DNA of cultured CD4+ T cells. The source of extracted genomic DNA was cultured CD4+ T cells. TCRdb ran MiXCR on the PCR reads and lists one entry per CDR3 protein. This table has tens of thousands of distinct CDR3 sequences, more than 40% appearing once. There are 18 residues in the CDR3. Germline CDR1 reads MNHEY; CDR2 reads SMNVEV (reference sequence). The V and J ends lost 5 bases and 7 bases, in that order; junction bases with no gene match: 17.

The origin of this receptor is a human donor who had recovered from COVID-19. The specimen was CD4+ T cells from blood, cultured in vitro. This sequence joins TRBV27 and TRBJ1-6, with 7 bases aligning to TRBD1. CDR3 loop: CASSPLQGGGPGNSPLHF. The CDR3 region has the DNA TGTGCCAGCAGTCCTCTACAGGGAGGGGGCCCGGGGAATTCACCCCTCCACTTT.